This T cell receptor beta chain was identified during a study of T cells in Graves' hyperthyroidism and ophthalmopathy. In the study overall: The authors collected peripheral blood at initial diagnosis, before any treatment. General study points: Ophthalmopathy, as predicted by the model, came a median 6.5 months after the prediction.

Researchers took RNA transcripts and amplified the TCR beta CDR3 regions from them. HTBI primers were the set used in a first-round RT-PCR of the TCR CDR3. A single record per CDR3 protein comes from TCRdb applying MiXCR to the multiplex PCR reads. The repertoire holds some 320,000 distinct CDR3 sequences, with roughly 15% as singletons. As for this clonotype: Its antigen is not identified.

The material sequenced was blood. The source is a woman in her thirties or forties with Graves' ophthalmopathy.

CDR3 in DNA: TGTGCCAGCAGCCAAGAGAGGGGGATAAACACTGAAGCTTTCTTT. As protein: CASSQERGINTEAFF. This sequence joins TRBV14 and TRBJ1-1, with D possibly TRBD1 on 6 matching bases. This CDR3 has 15 amino acids. Deletions cut 0 bases from V and 2 bases from J, with 10 bases between. The germline CDR1 and CDR2 sequences are SGHDN and FVKESK.